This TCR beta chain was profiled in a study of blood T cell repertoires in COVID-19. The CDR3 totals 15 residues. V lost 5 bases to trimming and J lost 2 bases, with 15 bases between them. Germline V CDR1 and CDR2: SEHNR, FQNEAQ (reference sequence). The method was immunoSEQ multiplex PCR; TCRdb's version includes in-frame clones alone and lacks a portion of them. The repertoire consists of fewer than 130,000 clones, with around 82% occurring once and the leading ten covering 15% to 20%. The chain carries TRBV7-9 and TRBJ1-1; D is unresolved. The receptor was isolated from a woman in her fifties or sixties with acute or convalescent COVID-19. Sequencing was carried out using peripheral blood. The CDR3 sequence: CASSKPREINTEAFF. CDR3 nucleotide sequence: TGTGCCAGCAGCAAACCGAGGGAGATTAACACTGAAGCTTTCTTT.